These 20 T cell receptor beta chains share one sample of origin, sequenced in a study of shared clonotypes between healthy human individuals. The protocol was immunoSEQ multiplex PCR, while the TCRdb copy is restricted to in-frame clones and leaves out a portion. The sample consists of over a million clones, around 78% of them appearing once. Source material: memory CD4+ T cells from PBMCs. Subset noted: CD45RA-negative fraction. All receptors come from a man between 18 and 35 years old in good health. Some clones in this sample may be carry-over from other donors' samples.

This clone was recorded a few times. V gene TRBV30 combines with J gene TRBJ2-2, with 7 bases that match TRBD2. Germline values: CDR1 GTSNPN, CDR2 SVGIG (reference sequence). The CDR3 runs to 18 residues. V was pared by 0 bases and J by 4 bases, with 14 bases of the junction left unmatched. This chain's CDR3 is CAWSVIRWDYRSTGELFF. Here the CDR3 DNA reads TGTGCCTGGAGTGTAATTAGATGGGACTATAGGAGCACCGGGGAGCTGTTTTTT.

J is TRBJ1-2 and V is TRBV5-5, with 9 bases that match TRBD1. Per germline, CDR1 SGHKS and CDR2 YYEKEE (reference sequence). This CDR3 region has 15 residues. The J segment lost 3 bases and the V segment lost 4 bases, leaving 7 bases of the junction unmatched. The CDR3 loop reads CASSLTGGADYGYTF. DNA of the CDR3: TGTGCCAGCAGCCTCACAGGGGGCGCGGACTATGGCTACACCTTC.

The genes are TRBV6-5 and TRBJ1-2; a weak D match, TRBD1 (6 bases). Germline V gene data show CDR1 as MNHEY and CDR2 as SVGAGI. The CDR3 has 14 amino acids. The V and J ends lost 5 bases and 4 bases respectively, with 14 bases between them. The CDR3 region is CASSNGGQPYGYTF. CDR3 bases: TGTGCCAGCAGTAACGGGGGACAACCCTATGGCTACACCTTC.

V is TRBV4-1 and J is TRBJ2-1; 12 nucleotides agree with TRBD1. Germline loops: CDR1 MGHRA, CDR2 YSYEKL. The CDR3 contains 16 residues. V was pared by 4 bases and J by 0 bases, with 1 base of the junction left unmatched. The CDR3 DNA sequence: TGCGCCAGCAGCCGGGGACAGGGGGCCTCCTACAATGAGCAGTTCTTC. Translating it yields CASSRGQGASYNEQFF.

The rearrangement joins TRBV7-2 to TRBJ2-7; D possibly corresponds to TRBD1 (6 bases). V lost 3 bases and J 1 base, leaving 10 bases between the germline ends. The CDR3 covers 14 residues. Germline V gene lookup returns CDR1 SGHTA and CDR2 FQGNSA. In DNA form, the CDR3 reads TGTGCCAGCAGCTTTCTGAGGGGGTCCTACGAGCAGTACTTC. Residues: CASSFLRGSYEQYF.

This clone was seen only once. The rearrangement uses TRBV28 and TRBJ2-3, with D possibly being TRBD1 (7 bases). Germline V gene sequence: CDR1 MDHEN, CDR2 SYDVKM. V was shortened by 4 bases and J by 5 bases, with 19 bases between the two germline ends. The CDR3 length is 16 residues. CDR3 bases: TGTGCCAGCAGTTACATGGAGGGGGCGCATGGAGATACGCAGTATTTT. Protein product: CASSYMEGAHGDTQYF.

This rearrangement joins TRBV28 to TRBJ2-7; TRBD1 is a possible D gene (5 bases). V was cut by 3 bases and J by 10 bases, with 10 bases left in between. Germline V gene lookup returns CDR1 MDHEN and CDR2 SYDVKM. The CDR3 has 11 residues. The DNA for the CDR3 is TGTGCCAGCAGTTTGGGGCAGCAACAGTACTTC. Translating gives CASSLGQQQYF.

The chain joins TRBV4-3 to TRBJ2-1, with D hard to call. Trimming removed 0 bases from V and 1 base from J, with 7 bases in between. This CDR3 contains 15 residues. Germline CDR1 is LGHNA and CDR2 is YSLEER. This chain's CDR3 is CASSQDSRSYNEQFF. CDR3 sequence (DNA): TGCGCCAGCAGCCAAGATTCCAGGTCCTACAATGAGCAGTTCTTC.

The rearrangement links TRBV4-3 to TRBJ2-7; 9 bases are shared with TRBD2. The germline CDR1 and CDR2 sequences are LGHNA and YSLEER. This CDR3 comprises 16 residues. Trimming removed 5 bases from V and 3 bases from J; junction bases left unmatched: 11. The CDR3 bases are TGCGCCAGCAGCGCAGAGCCACTAGCGGGTTTCTACGAGCAGTACTTC. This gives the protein CASSAEPLAGFYEQYF.

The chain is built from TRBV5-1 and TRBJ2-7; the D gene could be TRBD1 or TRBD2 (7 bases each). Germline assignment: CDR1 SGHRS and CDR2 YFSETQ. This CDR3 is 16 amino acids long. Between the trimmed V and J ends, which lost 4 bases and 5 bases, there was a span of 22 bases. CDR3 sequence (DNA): TGCGCCAGCAGCGGGGGAGGGGGCGTCCGCAGAGACGAGCAGTACTTC. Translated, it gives CASSGGGGVRRDEQYF.

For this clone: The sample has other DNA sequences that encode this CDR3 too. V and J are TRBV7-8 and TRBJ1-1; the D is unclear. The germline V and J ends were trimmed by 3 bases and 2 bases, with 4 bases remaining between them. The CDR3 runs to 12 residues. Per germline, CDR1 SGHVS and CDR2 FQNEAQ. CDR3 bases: TGTGCCAGCAGCTTCCCCAACACTGAAGCTTTCTTT. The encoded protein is CASSFPNTEAFF.

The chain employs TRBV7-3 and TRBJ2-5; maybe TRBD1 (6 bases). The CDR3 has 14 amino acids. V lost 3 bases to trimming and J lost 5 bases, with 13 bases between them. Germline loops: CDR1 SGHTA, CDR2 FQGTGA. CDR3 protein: CASSLSGVGETQYF. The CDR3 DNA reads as TGTGCCAGCAGCTTGTCAGGGGTGGGGGAGACCCAGTACTTC.

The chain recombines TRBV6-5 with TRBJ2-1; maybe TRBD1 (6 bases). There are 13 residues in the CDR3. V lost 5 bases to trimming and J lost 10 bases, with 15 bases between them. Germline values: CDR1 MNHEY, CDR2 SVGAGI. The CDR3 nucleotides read TGTGCCAGCAGTGGGACACTCTTTCGGGAGCAGTTCTTC. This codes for CASSGTLFREQFF.

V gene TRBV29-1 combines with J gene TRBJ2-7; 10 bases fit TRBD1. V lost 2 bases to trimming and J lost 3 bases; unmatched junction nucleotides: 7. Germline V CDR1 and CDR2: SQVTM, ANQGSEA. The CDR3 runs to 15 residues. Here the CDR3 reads CSVENRDRGNYEQYF. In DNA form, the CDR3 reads TGCAGCGTTGAAAACCGGGACAGGGGAAACTACGAGCAGTACTTC.

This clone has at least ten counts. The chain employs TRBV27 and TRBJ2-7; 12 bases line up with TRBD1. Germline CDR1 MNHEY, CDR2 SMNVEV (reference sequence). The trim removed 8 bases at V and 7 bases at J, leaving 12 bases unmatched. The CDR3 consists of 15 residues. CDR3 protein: CASGFRDRGPSEQYF. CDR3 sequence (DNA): TGTGCCAGCGGGTTCCGGGACAGGGGGCCTAGTGAGCAGTACTTC.

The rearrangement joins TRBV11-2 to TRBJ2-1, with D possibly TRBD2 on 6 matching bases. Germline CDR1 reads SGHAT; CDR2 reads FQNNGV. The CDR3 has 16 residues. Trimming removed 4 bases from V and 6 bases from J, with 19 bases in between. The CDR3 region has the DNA TGTGCCAGCAGCTCCTTCCGGGACTGGGTCGGCAATGAGCAGTTCTTC. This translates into CASSSFRDWVGNEQFF.

In DNA, the CDR3 is TGTGCTAGTGGTTTGGACCTCCACGAGCAGTACTTC. As protein: CASGLDLHEQYF. This chain uses TRBV12-5 with TRBJ2-7, with D unresolved. This CDR3 region has 12 residues. V dropped 1 base and J dropped 5 bases, with 6 bases sitting between them. CDR1 and CDR2 (germline): LGHNT, FRNRAP.

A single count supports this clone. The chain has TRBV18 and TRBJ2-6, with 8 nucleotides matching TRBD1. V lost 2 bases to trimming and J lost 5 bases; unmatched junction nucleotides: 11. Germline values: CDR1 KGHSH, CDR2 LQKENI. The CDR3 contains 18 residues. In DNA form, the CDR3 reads TGTGCCAGCTCACCAAAGGGACAGGACCCCCTCTGGGCCAACGTCCTGACTTTC. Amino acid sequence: CASSPKGQDPLWANVLTF.

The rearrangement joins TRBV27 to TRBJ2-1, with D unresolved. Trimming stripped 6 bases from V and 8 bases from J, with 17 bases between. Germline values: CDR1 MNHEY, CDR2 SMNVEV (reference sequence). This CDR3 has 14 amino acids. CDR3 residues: CASSRGRAGYEQFF. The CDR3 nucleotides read TGTGCCAGCAGCCGAGGACGGGCTGGGTATGAGCAGTTCTTC.

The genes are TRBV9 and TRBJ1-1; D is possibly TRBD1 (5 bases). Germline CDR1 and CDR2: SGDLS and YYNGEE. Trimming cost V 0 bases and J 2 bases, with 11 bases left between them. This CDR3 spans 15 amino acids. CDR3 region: CASSVAPGPNTEAFF. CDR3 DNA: TGTGCCAGCAGCGTAGCGCCAGGGCCCAACACTGAAGCTTTCTTT.